This T cell receptor (beta chain) comes out of a study of shared clonotypes between healthy human individuals. Study-wide findings and caveats: When compared with the clonotypes that were shared by all four sorted-subset donors, the non-shared clonotypes turned out to have lower generation probabilities. Few donors limited the genetic and exposure-history diversity represented. Several donors showed sharing of approximately 5% of naive CD4 clonotypes.

The germline V and J ends were trimmed by 2 bases and 7 bases, with 6 bases remaining between them. CDR1 is MNHEY, CDR2 SMNVEV, per germline (reference sequence). There are 12 residues in the CDR3. TCRdb keeps only in-frame clones here, not all; method: immunoSEQ multiplex PCR. Here the sample spans around 100,000 clones, less than 80% being singletons. Remarks on this clone: Its antigen is currently unknown.

The receptor comes from a woman in her thirties in good health. The sample was memory CD8+ T cells sorted from blood. Subset indicated: CD45RO+ cells pooled with CCR7-negative TemRA cells. This chain joins TRBV27 and TRBJ2-1; D may be TRBD2 (5 bases). CDR3 loop: CASSLGGNEQFF. CDR3 nucleotide sequence: TGTGCCAGCAGTTTAGGCGGGAATGAGCAGTTCTTC.